Detailed here is one TCR beta chain. Its antigen is unknown. Qualities for individual bases were not recorded, and no much larger clone is one base off. Libraries came from the immunoSEQ multiplex PCR assay. Rearranged TCR beta chain sequences were amplified using the hsTCRB Kit according to the manufacturer's protocol. Sequencing of TCRB libraries was carried out on an Illumina MiSeq. On the authors' methods: The kit vendor's proprietary platform handled demultiplexing, trimming and gene mapping. In TCRdb, the immuneACCESS table is reduced to in-frame sequences with V and J assigned. These tables do not hold every clone; where another copy was compared, an unresolved V gene accounts for under half, and the others remain unexplained. V and J calls and clone size are as listed in that table; D and trimming were resolved from the DNA. For this sample there are approximately 27,000 clones; roughly nine tenths appear just once. More than 15% of the sample comes from the top ten.

This entry belongs to a study of a mutant IDH1 vaccine in newly diagnosed glioma (dated by TCRdb to about 2021). Regarding the study in general: Eight vaccinations were administered to patients in weeks 1, 3, 5, 7, 11, 15, 19 and 23, corresponding to visits V03 through V10. Of the approximately 35 treated patients, about 60% were male and around 40% were female, and the mean age was roughly 38 years. For exploratory analyses, longitudinal TCRB deep sequencing was carried out in about two dozen treated patients wherever samples were available. Six visits were used for peripheral blood collection: V03 (baseline), V05, V07, V10, V12 and V13. Before enrollment, patients had received standard therapy of radiotherapy alone, temozolomide alone, or radiochemotherapy with temozolomide; most received the combination. Vaccination began 4-6 weeks after radiotherapy alone, or alongside temozolomide cycles in the chemotherapy-containing groups.

Broad study findings and their caveats: According to the authors, sample limitations meant that analyses of patient blood samples could not be reproduced. Immune responses induced by the vaccine were seen in approximately 92% of patients across multiple MHC alleles. Availability determined which PBMC samples were chosen for TCRB deep sequencing. Pseudoprogression appeared unrelated to alterations in the top peripheral T cell clonotypes detected by TCRB sequencing.

In light of the paper, this sample's time point label describes: week 5, during vaccination. Every vaccine dose consisted of 300 ug of a 20-mer mutant IDH1 peptide in Montanide, administered subcutaneously together with topical imiquimod. Donors had newly diagnosed WHO grade 3 or 4 IDH1-mutant astrocytomas with loss of nuclear ATRX. The samples were drawn from NOA16, a multicentre, single-arm, open-label phase I trial in Germany that tested a mutant IDH1 peptide vaccine in humans for the first time. Genomic DNA for TCRB sequencing was isolated from EDTA blood with the DNeasy Blood and Tissue Kit. The receptor comes from a man younger than 35 with glioma. The material was PBMCs, obtained from a glioma patient whose treatment included an IDH1 peptide vaccine.

The bases are TGTGCCAGCAGTTGGTTGTTTGTCGCGGCCCGACCCTTGGGCGAGCAGTACTTC. Its protein is CASSWLFVAARPLGEQYF. The rearranged chain carries TRBV27 and TRBJ2-7, with the identity of the D gene unclear. Counted from cysteine to phenylalanine, this CDR3 has 18 amino acids. This entry keeps only the CDR3 DNA: 54 bases, framed from base 1. The germline V gene (reference sequence) sets CDR1 to MNHEY and CDR2 to SMNVEV. A distance of 28 bases separates the germline ends of V and J, which lose 4 bases and 6 bases respectively.